Listed below are T cell receptor beta chains from one sample, sequenced in a study of shared clonotypes between healthy human individuals. TCRdb keeps only in-frame clones here, not all; method: immunoSEQ multiplex PCR. The table has 1.4 million or so clones, 98% seen once; the top ten hold approximately 0.4%. Sequences were obtained from naive CD4+ T cells sorted from blood. The receptors stem from a man aged 30 to 39 in good health. Each CDR3 is given with its conserved first and last residue. The D gene is left open where the match is weak. A clone size is listed for some rows: how often the clone was seen (once, few, many), or a class if it is expanded.

.,.,TRBV7-2,TRBJ2-7,14,CASSLGLLSGEQYF,TGTGCCAGCAGCTTAGGACTACTCTCTGGCGAGCAGTACTTC
.,.,TRBV7-8,TRBJ2-7,17,CASSRGSVAPSSYEQYF,TGTGCCAGCAGCCGGGGTTCGGTAGCTCCTAGCTCCTACGAGCAGTACTTC
.,.,TRBV28,TRBJ1-1,15,CASSPTPRVGTEAFF,TGTGCCAGCAGTCCCACACCGAGGGTTGGCACTGAAGCTTTCTTT
.,.,TRBV7-6,TRBJ2-2,18,CASSLIPPYRGLTGELFF,TGTGCCAGCAGCTTAATCCCGCCATACAGGGGACTTACCGGGGAGCTGTTTTTT
.,.,TRBV10-3,TRBJ2-7,15,CAISDGGRGSYEQYF,TGTGCCATCAGTGATGGGGGTAGGGGCTCCTACGAGCAGTACTTC
.,.,TRBV7-7,TRBJ2-5,17,CASSPRGWGVGGETQYF,TGTGCCAGCAGCCCTAGGGGCTGGGGAGTGGGGGGAGAGACCCAGTACTTC
.,TRBD1,TRBV7-9,TRBJ1-2,16,CASSLNRGTANYGYTF,TGTGCCAGCAGCTTAAACCGCGGGACAGCTAACTATGGCTACACCTTC
.,TRBD1,TRBV6-5,TRBJ2-1,15,CASSRQGASYNEQFF,TGTGCCAGCAGCCGACAGGGGGCCTCCTACAATGAGCAGTTCTTC
.,TRBD1,TRBV27,TRBJ2-2,17,CASSPRTGGRSTGELFF,TGTGCCAGCAGTCCCCGGACAGGGGGGCGGTCCACCGGGGAGCTGTTTTTT
.,TRBD2,TRBV5-4,TRBJ2-1,17,CASSLGMGSGAYNEQFF,TGTGCCAGCAGCTTGGGCATGGGGAGCGGGGCATACAATGAGCAGTTCTTC
.,.,TRBV4-2,TRBJ2-1,15,CASSQAQNSYNEQFF,TGTGCCAGCAGCCAAGCACAAAACTCCTACAATGAGCAGTTCTTC
.,.,TRBV27,TRBJ2-6,15,CASSFRLSGANVLTF,TGTGCCAGCAGTTTTCGGCTTTCTGGGGCCAACGTCCTGACTTTC
.,TRBD2,TRBV11-3,TRBJ2-1,16,CASSLDGGLAGDEQFF,TGTGCCAGCAGCTTAGATGGGGGGCTAGCGGGAGACGAGCAGTTCTTC
.,.,TRBV6-1,TRBJ2-2,12,CASRVRAGELFF,TGTGCCAGCAGGGTTAGGGCCGGGGAGCTGTTTTTT
.,.,TRBV5-6,TRBJ2-7,15,CASSKVWDTFHEQYF,TGTGCCAGCAGCAAAGTGTGGGACACGTTCCACGAGCAGTACTTC
.,TRBD2,TRBV11-3,TRBJ2-1,16,CASSLDLAGAHNEQFF,TGTGCCAGCAGCTTAGATCTAGCGGGAGCCCACAATGAGCAGTTCTTC
.,.,TRBV6-5,TRBJ2-7,13,CACRRDLSYEQYF,TGTGCCTGCCGCCGGGACTTGTCCTACGAGCAGTACTTC
.,TRBD2,TRBV9,TRBJ2-7,15,CASSGPGLAGVEQYF,TGTGCCAGCAGCGGGCCGGGACTAGCGGGAGTCGAGCAGTACTTC
.,TRBD1,TRBV6-5,TRBJ2-3,15,CASSRGTGNTDTQYF,TGTGCCAGCAGTAGAGGGACAGGTAACACAGATACGCAGTATTTT
once,.,TRBV5-1,TRBJ2-1,11,CASSRHNEQFF,TGCGCCAGCAGCCGACATAATGAGCAGTTCTTC